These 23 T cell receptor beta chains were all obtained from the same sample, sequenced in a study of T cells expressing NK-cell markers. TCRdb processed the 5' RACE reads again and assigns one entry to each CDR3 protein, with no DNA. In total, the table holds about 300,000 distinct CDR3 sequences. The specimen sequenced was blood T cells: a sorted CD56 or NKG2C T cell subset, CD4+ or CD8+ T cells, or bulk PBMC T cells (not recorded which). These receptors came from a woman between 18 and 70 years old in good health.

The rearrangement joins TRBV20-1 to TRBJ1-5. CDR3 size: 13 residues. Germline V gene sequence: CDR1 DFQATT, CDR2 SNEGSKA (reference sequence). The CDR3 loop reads CSAKDVEGQPQHF.

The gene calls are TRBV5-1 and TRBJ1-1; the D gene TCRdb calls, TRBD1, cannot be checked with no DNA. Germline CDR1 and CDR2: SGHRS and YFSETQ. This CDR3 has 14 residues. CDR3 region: CASSSPTGGTEAFF.

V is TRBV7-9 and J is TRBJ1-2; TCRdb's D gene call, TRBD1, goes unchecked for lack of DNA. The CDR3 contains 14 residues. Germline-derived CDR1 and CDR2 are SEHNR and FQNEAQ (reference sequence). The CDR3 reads CASSSDGGNYGYTF.

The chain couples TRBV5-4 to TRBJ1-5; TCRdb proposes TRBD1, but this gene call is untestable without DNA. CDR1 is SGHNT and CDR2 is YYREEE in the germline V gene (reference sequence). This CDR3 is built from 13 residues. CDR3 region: CASSLQGTQPQHF.

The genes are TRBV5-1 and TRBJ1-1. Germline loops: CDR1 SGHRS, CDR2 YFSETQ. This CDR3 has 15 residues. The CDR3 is CASSSDRPVETEAFF. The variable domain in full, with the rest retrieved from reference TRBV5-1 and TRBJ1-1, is KAGVTQTPRYLIKTRGQQVTLSCSPISGHRSVSWYQQTPGQGLQFLFEYFSETQRNKGNFPGRFSGRQFSNSRSEMNVSTLELGDSALYLCASSSDRPVETEAFFGQGTRLTVV.

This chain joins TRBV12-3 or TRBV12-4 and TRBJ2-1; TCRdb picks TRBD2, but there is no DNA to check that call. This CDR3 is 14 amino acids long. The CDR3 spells CASSFGTSGSAQFF.

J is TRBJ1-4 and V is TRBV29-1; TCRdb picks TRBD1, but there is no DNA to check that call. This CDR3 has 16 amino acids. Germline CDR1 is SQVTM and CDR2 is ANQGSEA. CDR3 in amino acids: CSVSGTGGDWSEKLFF.

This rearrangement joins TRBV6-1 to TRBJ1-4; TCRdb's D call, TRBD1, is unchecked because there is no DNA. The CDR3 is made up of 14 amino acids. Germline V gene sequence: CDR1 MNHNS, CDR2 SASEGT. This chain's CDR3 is CASTPDRFGEKLFF.

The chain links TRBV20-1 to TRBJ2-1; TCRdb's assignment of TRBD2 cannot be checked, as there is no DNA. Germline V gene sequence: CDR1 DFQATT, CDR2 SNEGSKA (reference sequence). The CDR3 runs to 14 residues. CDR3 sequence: CSASAGGWGHEQFF.

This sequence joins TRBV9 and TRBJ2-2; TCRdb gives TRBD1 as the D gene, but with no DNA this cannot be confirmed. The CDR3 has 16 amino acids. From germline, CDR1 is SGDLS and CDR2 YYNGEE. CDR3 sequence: CASSALAIRGTGELFF.

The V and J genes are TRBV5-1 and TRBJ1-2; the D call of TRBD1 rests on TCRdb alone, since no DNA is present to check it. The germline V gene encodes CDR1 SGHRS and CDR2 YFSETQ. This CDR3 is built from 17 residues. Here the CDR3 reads CASRDTPGSQTRYGYTF. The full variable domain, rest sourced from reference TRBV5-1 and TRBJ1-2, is KAGVTQTPRYLIKTRGQQVTLSCSPISGHRSVSWYQQTPGQGLQFLFEYFSETQRNKGNFPGRFSGRQFSNSRSEMNVSTLELGDSALYLCASRDTPGSQTRYGYTFGSGTRLTVV.

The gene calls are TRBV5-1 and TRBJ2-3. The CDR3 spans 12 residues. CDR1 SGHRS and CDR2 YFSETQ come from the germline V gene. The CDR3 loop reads CASRAAADTQYF.

The CDR3 loop reads CASSYGGVGTNTEAFF. The chain uses TRBV6-5 and TRBJ1-1. The CDR3 is 16 residues long. Germline V gene data show CDR1 as MNHEY and CDR2 as SVGAGI.

This CDR3 is CASRLVGTDTQYF. V usage is TRBV6-1 and J usage is TRBJ2-3; lacking DNA, the TRBD2 call made by TCRdb goes unchecked. Germline-derived CDR1 and CDR2 are MNHNS and SASEGT. The CDR3 has 13 amino acids.

CDR3: CASSLGGQAYNEQFF. The V gene is TRBV7-2, the J gene TRBJ2-1; TCRdb's D call, TRBD1, is unchecked because there is no DNA. Per germline, CDR1 SGHTA and CDR2 FQGNSA. This CDR3 has 15 residues. Full variable domain (remainder filled in from reference TRBV7-2 and TRBJ2-1): GAGVSQSPSNKVTEKGKDVELRCDPISGHTALYWYRQSLGQGLEFLIYFQGNSAPDKSGLPSDRFSAERTGGSVSTLTIQRTQQEDSAVYLCASSLGGQAYNEQFFGPGTRLTVL.

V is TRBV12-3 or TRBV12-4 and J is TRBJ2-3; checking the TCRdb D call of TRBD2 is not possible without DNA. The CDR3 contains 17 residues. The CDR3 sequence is CASSSWGAGRGTDTQYF.

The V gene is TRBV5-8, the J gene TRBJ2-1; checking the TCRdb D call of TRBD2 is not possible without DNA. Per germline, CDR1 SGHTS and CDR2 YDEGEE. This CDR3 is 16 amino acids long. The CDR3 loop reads CASSLAALAVYNEQFF. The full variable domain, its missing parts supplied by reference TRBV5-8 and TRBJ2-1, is EAGVTQSPTHLIKTRGQQATLRCSPISGHTSVYWYQQALGLGLQFLLWYDEGEERNRGNFPPRFSGRQFPNYSSELNVNALELEDSALYLCASSLAALAVYNEQFFGPGTRLTVL.

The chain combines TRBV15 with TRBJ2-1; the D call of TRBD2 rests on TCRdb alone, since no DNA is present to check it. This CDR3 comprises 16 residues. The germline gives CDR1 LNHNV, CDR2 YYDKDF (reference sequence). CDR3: CATSRPVPTSGNEQFF.

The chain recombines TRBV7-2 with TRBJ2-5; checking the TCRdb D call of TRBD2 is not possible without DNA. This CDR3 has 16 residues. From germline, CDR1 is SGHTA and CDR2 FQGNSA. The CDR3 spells CASSSQGLAGRETQYF.

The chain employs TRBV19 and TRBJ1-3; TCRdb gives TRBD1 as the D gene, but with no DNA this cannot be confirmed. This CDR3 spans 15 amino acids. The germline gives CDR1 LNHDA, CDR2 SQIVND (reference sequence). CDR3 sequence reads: CASWTTGLSGNTIYF.

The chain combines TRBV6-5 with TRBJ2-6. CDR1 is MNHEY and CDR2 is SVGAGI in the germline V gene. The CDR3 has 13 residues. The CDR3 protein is CASSYSNYRTLTF.

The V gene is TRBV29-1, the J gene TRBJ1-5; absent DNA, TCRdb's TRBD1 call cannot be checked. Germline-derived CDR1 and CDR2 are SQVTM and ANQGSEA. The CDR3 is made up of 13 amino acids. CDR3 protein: CSVGGELNQPQHF.

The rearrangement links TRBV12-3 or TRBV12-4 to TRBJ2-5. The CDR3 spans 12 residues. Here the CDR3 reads CASSWVQETQYF.